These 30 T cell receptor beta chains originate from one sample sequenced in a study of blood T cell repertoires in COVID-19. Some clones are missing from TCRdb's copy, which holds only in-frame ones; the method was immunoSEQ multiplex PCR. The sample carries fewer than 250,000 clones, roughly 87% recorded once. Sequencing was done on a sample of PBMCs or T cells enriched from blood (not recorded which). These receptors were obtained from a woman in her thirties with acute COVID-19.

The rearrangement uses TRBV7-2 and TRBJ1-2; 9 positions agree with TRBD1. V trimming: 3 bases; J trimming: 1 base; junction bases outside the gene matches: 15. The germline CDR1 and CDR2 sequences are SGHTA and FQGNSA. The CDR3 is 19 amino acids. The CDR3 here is CASSLYLGTGSHHNYGYTF. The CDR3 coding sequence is TGTGCCAGCAGCTTGTATTTAGGGACAGGGAGCCATCATAACTATGGCTACACCTTC.

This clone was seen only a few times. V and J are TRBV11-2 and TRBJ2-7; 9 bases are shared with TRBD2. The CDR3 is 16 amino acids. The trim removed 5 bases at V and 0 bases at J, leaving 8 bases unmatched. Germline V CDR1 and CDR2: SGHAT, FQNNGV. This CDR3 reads CASSPLAGFRSYEQYF. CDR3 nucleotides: TGTGCCAGCAGCCCTCTAGCGGGGTTTCGCTCCTACGAGCAGTACTTC.

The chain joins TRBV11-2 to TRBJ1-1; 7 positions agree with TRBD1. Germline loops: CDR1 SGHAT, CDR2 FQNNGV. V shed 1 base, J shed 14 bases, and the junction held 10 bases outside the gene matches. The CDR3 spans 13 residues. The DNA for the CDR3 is TGTGCCAGCAGCTTAGGGCAGGGGGGACTGATCTTCTTT. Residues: CASSLGQGGLIFF.

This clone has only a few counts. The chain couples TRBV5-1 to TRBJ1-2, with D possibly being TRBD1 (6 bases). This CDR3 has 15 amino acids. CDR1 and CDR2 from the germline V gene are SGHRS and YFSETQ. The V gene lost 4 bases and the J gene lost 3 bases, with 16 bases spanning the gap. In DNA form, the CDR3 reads TGCGCCAGCAGCCCGAGATCGACAGGCGACTATGGCTACACCTTC. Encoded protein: CASSPRSTGDYGYTF.

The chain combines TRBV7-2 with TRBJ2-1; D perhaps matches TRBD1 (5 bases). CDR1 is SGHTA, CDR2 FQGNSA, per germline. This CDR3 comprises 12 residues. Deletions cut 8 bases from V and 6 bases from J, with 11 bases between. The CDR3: CASSAGFNEQFF. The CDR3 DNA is TGTGCCAGCTCGGCAGGGTTCAATGAGCAGTTCTTC.

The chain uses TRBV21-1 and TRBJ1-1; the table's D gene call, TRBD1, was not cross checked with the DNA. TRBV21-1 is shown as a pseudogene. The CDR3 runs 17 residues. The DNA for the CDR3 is TGTGCCAGCAGCAAAGTCGATGTCGCCCACATGAACACTGAAGCTTTCTTT. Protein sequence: CASSKVDVAHMNTEAFF.

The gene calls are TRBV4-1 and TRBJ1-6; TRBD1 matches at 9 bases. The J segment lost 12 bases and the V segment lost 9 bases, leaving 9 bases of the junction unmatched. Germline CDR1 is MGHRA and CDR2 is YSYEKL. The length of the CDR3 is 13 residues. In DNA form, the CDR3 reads TGCGCCAGTGGGACAGGGACACGAGGACCCCTCCACTTT. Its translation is CASGTGTRGPLHF.

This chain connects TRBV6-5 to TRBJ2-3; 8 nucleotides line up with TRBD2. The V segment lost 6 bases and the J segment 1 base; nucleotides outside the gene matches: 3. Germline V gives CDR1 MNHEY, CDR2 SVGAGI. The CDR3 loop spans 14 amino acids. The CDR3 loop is CASRPGGGTDTQYF. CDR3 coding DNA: TGTGCCAGCAGGCCGGGGGGGGGCACAGATACGCAGTATTTT.

For the CDR3, the DNA is TGTGCCAGCAGCTTAGCGCTAGGAGAGACCCAGTACTTC. It yields the protein CASSLALGETQYF. This rearrangement joins TRBV7-9 to TRBJ2-5, with D uncertain. Germline V CDR1 and CDR2: SEHNR, FQNEAQ (reference sequence). Deletions cut 0 bases from V and 4 bases from J, with 6 bases between. This CDR3 is 13 amino acids long.

Here the CDR3 DNA reads TGTGCCAGCAGGGAACCCGGGGATGGCTACACCTTC. Its translation is CASREPGDGYTF. This rearrangement joins TRBV27 to TRBJ1-2, with D unresolved. CDR3 length: 12 residues. The germline CDR1 and CDR2 sequences are MNHEY and SMNVEV (reference sequence). The ends were cut back, 6 bases at V and 6 bases at J, with 11 bases in the middle.

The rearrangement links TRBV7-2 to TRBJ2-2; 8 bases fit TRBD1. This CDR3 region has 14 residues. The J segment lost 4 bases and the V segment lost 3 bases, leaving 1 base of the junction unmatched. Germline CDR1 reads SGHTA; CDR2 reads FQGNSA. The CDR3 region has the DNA TGTGCCAGCAGCTTTACAGGGGGCACCGGGGAGCTGTTTTTT. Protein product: CASSFTGGTGELFF.

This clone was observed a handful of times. CDR3 coding DNA: TGTGCCAGCTCACCCCGTATGAACACTGAAGCTTTCTTT. This translates into CASSPRMNTEAFF. The chain carries TRBV18 and TRBJ1-1; D not certain. V lost 3 bases and J 0 bases, leaving 5 bases between the germline ends. The CDR3 has 13 residues. The germline V gene has CDR1 KGHSH and CDR2 LQKENI.

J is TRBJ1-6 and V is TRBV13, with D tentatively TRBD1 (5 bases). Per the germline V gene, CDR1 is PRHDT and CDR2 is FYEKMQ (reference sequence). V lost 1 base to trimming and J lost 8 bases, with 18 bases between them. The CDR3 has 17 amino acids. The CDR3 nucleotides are TGTGCCAGCAGCTTAGCTGGGGCCGTTTGGGGGGATTCACCCCTCCACTTT. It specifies CASSLAGAVWGDSPLHF.

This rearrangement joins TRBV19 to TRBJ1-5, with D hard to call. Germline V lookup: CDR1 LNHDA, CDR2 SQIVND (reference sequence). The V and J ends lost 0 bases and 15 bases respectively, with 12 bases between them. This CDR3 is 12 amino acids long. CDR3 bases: TGTGCCAGTAGTATAGACCCTCGGGAGCGGCATTTT. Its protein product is CASSIDPRERHF.

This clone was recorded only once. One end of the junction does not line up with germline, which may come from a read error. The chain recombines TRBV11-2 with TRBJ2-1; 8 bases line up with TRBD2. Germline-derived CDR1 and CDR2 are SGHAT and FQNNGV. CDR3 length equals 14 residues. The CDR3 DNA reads TGTGCCGGCAGCGTAGGGACTAGGGTCAGAGAGCAGTTCTTC. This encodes CAGSVGTRVREQFF.

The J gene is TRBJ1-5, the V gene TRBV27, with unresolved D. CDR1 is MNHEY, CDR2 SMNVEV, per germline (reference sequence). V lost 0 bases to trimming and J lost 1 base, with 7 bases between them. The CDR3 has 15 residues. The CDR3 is CASSLSGDSNQPQHF. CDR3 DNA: TGTGCCAGCAGTTTATCAGGAGACAGCAATCAGCCCCAGCATTTT.

In DNA form, the CDR3 reads TGTGCCAGCACCCCAGGGGGAGAAAAACTGTTTTTT. It codes for CASTPGGEKLFF. V gene TRBV2 combines with J gene TRBJ1-4; 7 bases agree with TRBD1. V was pared by 7 bases and J by 8 bases, with 4 bases of the junction left unmatched. CDR1 is SNHLY and CDR2 is FYNNEI in the germline V gene. The CDR3 is 12 residues long.

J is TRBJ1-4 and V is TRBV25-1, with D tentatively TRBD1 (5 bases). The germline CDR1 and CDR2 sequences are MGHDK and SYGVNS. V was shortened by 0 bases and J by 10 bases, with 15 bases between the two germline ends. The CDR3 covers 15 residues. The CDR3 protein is CASSEYVSRGGKLFF. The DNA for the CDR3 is TGTGCCAGCAGTGAATATGTGTCGAGGGGAGGAAAACTGTTTTTT.

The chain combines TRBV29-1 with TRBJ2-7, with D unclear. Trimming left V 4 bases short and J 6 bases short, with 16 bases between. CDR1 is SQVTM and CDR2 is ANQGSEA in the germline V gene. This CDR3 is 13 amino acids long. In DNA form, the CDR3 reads TGCAGCGTTGGCACTTACCTCGTTGCCGAGCAGTACTTC. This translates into CSVGTYLVAEQYF.

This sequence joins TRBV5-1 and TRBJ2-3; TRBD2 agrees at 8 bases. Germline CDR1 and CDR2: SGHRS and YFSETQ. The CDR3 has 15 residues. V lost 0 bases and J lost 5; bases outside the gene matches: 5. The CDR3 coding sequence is TGCGCCAGCAGCTTGGCCAGCGGGGGAGGAGATACGCAGTATTTT. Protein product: CASSLASGGGDTQYF.

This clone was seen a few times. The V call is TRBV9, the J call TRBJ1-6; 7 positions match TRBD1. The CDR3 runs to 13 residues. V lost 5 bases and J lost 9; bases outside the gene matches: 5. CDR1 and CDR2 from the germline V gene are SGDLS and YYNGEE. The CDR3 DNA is TGTGCCAGCAGTGACAGGGAGGTTTCACCCCTCCACTTT. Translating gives CASSDREVSPLHF.

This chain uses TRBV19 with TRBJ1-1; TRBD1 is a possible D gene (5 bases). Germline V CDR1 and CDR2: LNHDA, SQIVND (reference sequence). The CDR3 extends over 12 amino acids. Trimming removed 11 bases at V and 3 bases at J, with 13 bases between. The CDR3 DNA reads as TGTGCCTCCAGGGTGGTCGACACTGAAGCTTTCTTT. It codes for CASRVVDTEAFF.

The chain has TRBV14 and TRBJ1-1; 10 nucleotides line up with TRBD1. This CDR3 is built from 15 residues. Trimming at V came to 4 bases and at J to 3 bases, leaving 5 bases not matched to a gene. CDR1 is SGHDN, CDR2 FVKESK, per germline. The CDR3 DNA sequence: TGTGCCAGCAGCCTGGACAGGGGGTATGACACTGAAGCTTTCTTT. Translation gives CASSLDRGYDTEAFF.

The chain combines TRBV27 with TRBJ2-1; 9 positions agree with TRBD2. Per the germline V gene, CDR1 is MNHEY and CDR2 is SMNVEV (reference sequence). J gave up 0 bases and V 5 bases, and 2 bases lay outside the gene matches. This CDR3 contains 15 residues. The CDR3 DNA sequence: TGTGCCAGCAGTAGCGGGGGGAGCTCCTACAATGAGCAGTTCTTC. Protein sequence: CASSSGGSSYNEQFF.

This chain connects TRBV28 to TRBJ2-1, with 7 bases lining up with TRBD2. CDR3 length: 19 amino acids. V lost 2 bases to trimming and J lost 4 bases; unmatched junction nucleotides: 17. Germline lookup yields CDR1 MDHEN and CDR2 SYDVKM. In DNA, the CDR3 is TGTGCCAGCAGTTTAAGGTGGTTCTGGGGTCCAGCGGGGTACAATGAGCAGTTCTTC. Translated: CASSLRWFWGPAGYNEQFF.

The CDR3 region is CASSQGTGIENSPLHF. The CDR3 bases are TGTGCCAGCAGCCAAGGGACAGGGATCGAAAATTCACCCCTCCACTTT. This rearrangement joins TRBV11-2 to TRBJ1-6, with TRBD1 identical over 9 bases. Germline values: CDR1 SGHAT, CDR2 FQNNGV. The CDR3 loop spans 16 amino acids. V trimming: 5 bases; J trimming: 7 bases; junction bases outside the gene matches: 9.

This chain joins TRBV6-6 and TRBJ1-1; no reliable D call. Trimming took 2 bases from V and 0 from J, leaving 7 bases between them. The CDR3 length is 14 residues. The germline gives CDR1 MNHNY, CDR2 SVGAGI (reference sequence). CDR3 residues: CASSYREMNTEAFF. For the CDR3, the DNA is TGTGCCAGCAGTTACAGGGAGATGAACACTGAAGCTTTCTTT.

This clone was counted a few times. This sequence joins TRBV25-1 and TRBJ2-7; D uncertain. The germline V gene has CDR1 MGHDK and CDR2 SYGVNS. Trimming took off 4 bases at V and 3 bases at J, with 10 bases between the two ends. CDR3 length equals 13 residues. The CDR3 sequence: CASSARLSYEQYF. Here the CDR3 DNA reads TGTGCCAGCAGTGCGAGGTTGAGCTACGAGCAGTACTTC.

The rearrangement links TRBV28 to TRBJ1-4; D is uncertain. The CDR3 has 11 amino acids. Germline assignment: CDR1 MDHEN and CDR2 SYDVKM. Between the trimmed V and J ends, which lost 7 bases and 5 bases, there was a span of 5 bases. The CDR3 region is CASTSNEKLFF. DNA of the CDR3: TGTGCCAGCACCTCCAATGAAAAACTGTTTTTT. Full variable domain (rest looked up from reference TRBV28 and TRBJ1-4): DVKVTQSSRYLVKRTGEKVFLECVQDMDHENMFWYRQDPGLGLRLIYFSYDVKMKEKGDIPEGYSVSREKKERFSLILESASTNQTSMYLCASTSNEKLFFGSGTQLSVL.

This CDR3 is CASSLARDRQHF. The CDR3 DNA is TGTGCCAGCAGCTTAGCGCGGGACAGGCAGCATTTT. The rearrangement links TRBV7-9 to TRBJ1-5; 8 bases are shared with TRBD1. V lost 0 bases and J lost 13; bases outside the gene matches: 2. The germline CDR1 and CDR2 sequences are SEHNR and FQNEAQ (reference sequence). There are 12 residues in the CDR3.